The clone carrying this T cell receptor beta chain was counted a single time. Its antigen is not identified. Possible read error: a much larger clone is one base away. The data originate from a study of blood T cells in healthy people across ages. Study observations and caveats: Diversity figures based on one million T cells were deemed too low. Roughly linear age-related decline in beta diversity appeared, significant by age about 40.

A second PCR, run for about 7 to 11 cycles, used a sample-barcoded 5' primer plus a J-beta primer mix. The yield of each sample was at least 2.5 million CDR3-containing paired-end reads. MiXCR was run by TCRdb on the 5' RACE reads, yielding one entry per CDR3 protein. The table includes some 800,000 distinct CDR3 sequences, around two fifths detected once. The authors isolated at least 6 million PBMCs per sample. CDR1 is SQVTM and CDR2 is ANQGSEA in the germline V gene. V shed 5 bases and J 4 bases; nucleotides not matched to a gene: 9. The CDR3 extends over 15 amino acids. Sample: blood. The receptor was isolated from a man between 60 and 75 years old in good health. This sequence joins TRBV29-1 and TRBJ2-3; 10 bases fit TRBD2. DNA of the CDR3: TGCAGCGTTAAAACCAGGACTAGCGGACCAGATACGCAGTATTTT. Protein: CSVKTRTSGPDTQYF.